This T cell receptor beta chain was obtained from a study of cytomegalovirus exposure and HLA in healthy donors (dated by TCRdb to the late 2010s). General notes on the study: An earlier analysis of 587 of the donors reported 276 Gb of sequence data and roughly 120 million unique TCR beta sequences obtained from around 180 million T cells. An early release covering 550 to 700 HLA-typed donors comprised approximately 300 gigabases of sequencing data and some 79 million unique TCR sequences. Of the roughly 390 genotyped donors, 65% to 90% were placed in the genetic ancestry cluster associated with self-reported Caucasian donors. The aim of the study was to test whether cataloging public T cell receptors could identify signatures of past pathogen exposure. The T cell repertoires of 666 subjects were profiled by immunosequencing and related to cytomegalovirus serostatus. Along with the approximately 670-subject first cohort, a separate validation cohort of around 110 different subjects was used. To predict cytomegalovirus infection status, the study combined high-throughput TCR immunosequencing, statistical association of individual TCRs with disease status, and machine learning. In a later analysis, previously published TCR beta repertoires from several hundred donors were re-analyzed and high-resolution HLA genotyping was added so that TCR occurrence patterns could be studied. The later analysis used no new phenotypic data to find candidate immune exposures, relying instead on TCR beta sequences and their occurrence across donors. An earlier analysis of about 620 of the donors applied high-throughput TCR beta sequencing to assess whether each TCR beta V gene segment acted as functional or pseudogenic. Donor age, sex, ethnicity and CMV serostatus were collected together with the repertoire data. A later genetic analysis used genome-wide SNP genotypes for about 65% of the roughly 670 donors, treating that subset as a discovery cohort. Every repertoire in the discovery cohort had been generated on one and the same sequencing platform. HLA typing covered class I and class II loci at four-digit resolution. The number of donors typed differed by locus, with roughly 620-630 for A, B, C, DRB1 and DQB1, 522 for DQA1, some 570 for DPA1, and under 490 for DPB1. Roughly 5 DR-DQ haplotypes were handled as single units for association and clustering, since linkage in the cohort was strong. Across some 400 genotyped donors of the cohort, an average of roughly 230,000 unique TCR beta nucleotide sequences per donor were sequenced, and roughly 20% of those sequences were non-productive.

In its sample, this clone was seen a few times. There is no known antigen for this receptor. Qualities for individual bases were not recorded, and no much larger clone is one base off. The germline V gene (reference sequence) provides CDR1 LNHNV and CDR2 YYDKDF. Trimming removed 0 bases from V and 4 bases from J, leaving 9 bases between the germline ends. The CDR3 covers 14 residues, taking in both the cysteine and the phenylalanine. Solely the CDR3 DNA is kept, with 42 bases framed from the first base. The research as a whole found: A further reported finding was that TCR beta sequences accurately predicted the HLA-A and HLA-B alleles for most subjects in the first cohort. Because HLA typing was unavailable for some donors at each locus, only the typed subset was used in association tests. When HLA alleles, especially DR and DQ, strongly co-occurred, TCR associations were difficult to assign to individual alleles. At a false discovery rate of 0.05, a later analysis linked 16,951 TCR beta sequences to specific HLA alleles. A later analysis found that most CMV-associated TCR beta chains appeared HLA-restricted, with HLA associations seemingly driven largely by CMV exposure. It was suggested by the authors that the approach could potentially be generalized to other disease states and immunological phenotypes. A cluster of highly shared sequence variants was judged likely to be a technical artifact of the sequencing pipeline. A later genetic analysis reported fewer N-insertions in productive TCRs among donors in an Asian-associated ancestry cluster than the roughly 720-donor mean. Seventeen rarely observed V segments, including chromosome 9 orphons, were excluded from the earlier analysis of about 610 of the donors because counts were too low. The presence/absence analyses assumed that sequencing depth was roughly uniform across donors, and that assumption may not be true. Some IMGT-functional V segments, including TRBV6-2 and TRBV6-3, could not be distinguished by the 87-base-pair reads and were therefore excluded. In a later analysis, TCR association rates were found to vary across HLA loci, with the most associated TCRs seen for DRB1 alleles and the fewest for HLA-C alleles. A later analysis reported that several top co-occurrence clusters appeared linked to parvovirus B19, influenza, CMV and Epstein-Barr virus. V-gene and J-gene trimming of TCR beta chains was associated with a missense DCLRE1C variant in a later genetic analysis, and the association was replicated in an independent cohort. In a later analysis, HLA-associated TCR beta chains were found to be more clonally expanded and to have lower generation probabilities than equally common non-associated chains. This cohort had only TCR beta chains sequenced, and the lack of alpha or paired-chain data limited which features could be detected. In vitro tests confirmed that a few of the cytomegalovirus-associated TCR beta chains recognize cytomegalovirus antigens. Most TCR sequences were seen in very few donors, while some public TCRs were found in many individuals. In both the original and validation cohorts, the classifier was reported to diagnose cytomegalovirus status with high specificity and sensitivity. The only immune exposure information available for the cohort was CMV serostatus. Correlated functional status among segregating V segments might reflect linkage disequilibrium, but an unknown experimental factor could not be ruled out. The study listed approximately 160 TCR beta chains as associated with cytomegalovirus. An earlier analysis of approximately 500 of the donors showed that most TCR beta V segments appeared in productive rearrangements either about 90% or about 30% of the time, which broadly matched IMGT annotations.

The cohort consisted of 670 or so healthy bone marrow donors. At the time of sampling, all cohort members were nominally healthy, though unrecorded immune exposures were likely present. The donor was CMV seronegative and belonged to the group of 352 seronegative cohort members. A peripheral blood sample was collected from each donor, and TCR beta sequencing was performed on peripheral blood mononuclear cells. Genomic DNA was extracted from the blood cell samples with the Qiagen DNeasy Blood Extraction Kit. Library prep was done by the immunoSEQ multiplex PCR assay. For the multiplex PCR, a mixture combining 60 forward primers for TCR Vbeta segments and 13 reverse primers for TCR Jbeta segments was used. The CDR3 region of rearranged TCR beta genes was amplified from genomic DNA by a multiplex PCR assay. On the Illumina HiSeq System, the amplified TCR beta libraries were sequenced as 87-base-pair reads. As for the authors' bioinformatics: Across the 670 or so repertoires, a later analysis counted 80 million or so unique TCR beta chains, some 11 million of which were shared by at least two donors. A nearest-neighbor algorithm error-corrected the raw reads and collapsed the reads into unique sequences, merging closely related sequences to remove PCR and sequencing errors. CDR3 sequences were aligned to IMGT reference sequences to assign V, D and J gene segments. For a sequence to be retained, a match of at least six nucleotides to both a V gene segment and a J gene segment was required. A rearrangement counted as productive if the CDR3 had no stop codons and remained in frame with V and J, and every other rearrangement counted as non-productive. CDR3 was defined according to IMGT convention as the region running from the second conserved V-encoded cysteine to the conserved J-encoded phenylalanine. Sequences without an unambiguous match to a single V gene segment were excluded from the earlier analysis of over 500 of the donors. An earlier analysis of around 600 of the donors classified V segments as functional when productive rearrangements were above 56.7% and as segregating when the standard deviation between donors was above 5%. A statistical classification framework was built for diagnosing cytomegalovirus status from the catalog of TCR beta chain sequences. In a later analysis, V and J genes were assigned by comparing TCR nucleotide sequences against IMGT/GENE-DB human TR gene sequences. A later analysis assigned CDR3 sequences and most-parsimonious VDJ recombination scenarios with the TCRdist pipeline. A later analysis defined each TCR beta chain by its CDR3 amino acid sequence plus V-gene family, and excluded reads lacking a unique V-gene family. As a way to deal with suspected cross-contamination and a sequencing artifact, a later analysis dropped roughly 620 nucleotide sequences that were highly shared and had low generation probability. In a later analysis, a clonal expansion index for each public chain was calculated from normalized within-repertoire ranks of inferred template counts. In a later analysis, generation probabilities were computed using a VDJ recombination model fitted to out-of-frame rearrangements, and the results were checked against IGoR. A later analysis scored TCR-TCR, TCR-HLA and TCR-CMV co-occurrence with hypergeometric tests, applying a repertoire-size bias correction to TCR pairs. To estimate false discovery rates, a later analysis permuted the HLA or CMV assignments 20 times. In a later analysis, co-occurring TCRs were grouped using DBSCAN, with TCRdist sequence similarity added in when clustering inside HLA-allele-positive subsets. Co-occurrence clustering excluded repertoires with fewer than 30,000 or more than 120,000 public chains, plus five with anomalous nucleotide sharing. TCRdb holds this immuneACCESS table with in-frame rearrangements only. Some clones are missing; in checked studies, unresolved V genes explain under half, and the rest has no known cause. The V and J calls and clone size come from that table; D and trimming were worked out from the DNA. The sample table lists around 130,000 clones, roughly 70% of them with a count of one. Of the sample, roughly 3.1% is held by the ten largest clones.

The chain couples TRBV15 to TRBJ2-5, with a weak D call of TRBD2 (5 bases match). Sequencing used PBMCs. The receptor was isolated from a man aged 25-40 years in good health and CMV-seronegative. The nucleotides are TGTGCCACCAGCAGAGATCTAGGGAGAGAGACCCAGTACTTC. This is translated as CATSRDLGRETQYF.